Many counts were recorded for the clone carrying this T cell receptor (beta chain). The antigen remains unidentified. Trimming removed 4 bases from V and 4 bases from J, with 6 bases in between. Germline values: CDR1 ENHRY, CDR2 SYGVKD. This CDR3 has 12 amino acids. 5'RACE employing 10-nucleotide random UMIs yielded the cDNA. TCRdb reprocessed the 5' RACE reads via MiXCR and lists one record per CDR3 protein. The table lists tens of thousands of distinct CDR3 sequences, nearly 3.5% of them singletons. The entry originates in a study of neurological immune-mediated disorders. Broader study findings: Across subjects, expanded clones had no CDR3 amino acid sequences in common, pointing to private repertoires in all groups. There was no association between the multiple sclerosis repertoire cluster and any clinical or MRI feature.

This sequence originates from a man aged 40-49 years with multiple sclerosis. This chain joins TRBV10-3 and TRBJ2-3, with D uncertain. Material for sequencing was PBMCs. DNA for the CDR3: TGTGCCATCAGTGCGCAGTCAGATACGCAGTATTTT. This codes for CAISAQSDTQYF.